Following are 26 T cell receptor beta chains from one sample sequenced in a study of cytomegalovirus exposure and HLA in healthy donors. PCR involved 60 Vbeta and 13 Jbeta primers. Sequencing was performed with immunoSEQ multiplex PCR; in TCRdb, only in-frame clones are kept and a portion is missing. Among 200,000 to 250,000 clones listed, over 75% were seen once. Sequencing used PBMCs. The receptors were sampled from a human donor in good health.

The chain combines TRBV30 with TRBJ1-1, with TRBD1 matching 8 bases. V shed 7 bases and J 3 bases; nucleotides not matched to a gene: 10. The CDR3 runs to 14 residues. CDR1 and CDR2 (germline): GTSNPN, SVGIG (reference sequence). The CDR3, as DNA: TGTGCCTTTGAACAGGGGGGTAAGGACACTGAAGCTTTCTTT. This sequence encodes CAFEQGGKDTEAFF.

The genes are TRBV4-1 and TRBJ2-3; D perhaps matches TRBD1 (6 bases). The CDR3 sequence is 14 residues long. Germline V gives CDR1 MGHRA, CDR2 YSYEKL. The ends were cut back, 3 bases at V and 6 bases at J, with 13 bases in the middle. This chain's CDR3 is CASSQQQGPDTQYF. In nucleotides, the CDR3 is TGCGCCAGCAGCCAGCAACAGGGCCCGGATACGCAGTATTTT.

The chain links TRBV4-1 to TRBJ1-2, with 9 bases lining up with TRBD1. This CDR3 is 17 amino acids long. Unmatched junction bases numbered 9, after V lost 3 bases and J lost 1 base. Germline V CDR1 and CDR2: MGHRA, YSYEKL. In DNA form, the CDR3 reads TGCGCCAGCAGCCAGCTACCCGACAGGGGGATTAACTATGGCTACACCTTC. This gives the protein CASSQLPDRGINYGYTF.

V is TRBV5-1 and J is TRBJ1-3; D gene uncertain. There are 17 residues in the CDR3. The V end was cut by 4 bases, the J end by 0 bases, with 17 bases between. Per the germline V gene, CDR1 is SGHRS and CDR2 is YFSETQ. CDR3 sequence reads: CASSLEAAVPSGNTIYF. For the CDR3, the DNA is TGCGCCAGCAGCCTGGAGGCAGCGGTCCCCTCTGGAAACACCATATATTTT.

This clone was detected once. The chain joins TRBV5-4 to TRBJ2-5, with TRBD2 matching over 9 bases. Germline assignment: CDR1 SGHNT and CDR2 YYREEE (reference sequence). The ends lost 7 bases at V and 1 base at J; junction bases unmatched: 8. This CDR3 contains 15 residues. The CDR3 sequence is CASARAGGPQETQYF. The CDR3 DNA is TGTGCCAGCGCACGGGCGGGAGGGCCCCAAGAGACCCAGTACTTC.

V is TRBV5-4 and J is TRBJ1-2, with D hard to call. The CDR3 is 15 residues long. The germline V gene has CDR1 SGHNT and CDR2 YYREEE (reference sequence). Between the trimmed V and J ends, which lost 4 bases and 6 bases, there was a span of 19 bases. This CDR3 reads CASSISGVMGNGYTF. CDR3 nucleotides: TGTGCCAGCAGCATATCCGGGGTGATGGGAAATGGCTACACCTTC.

The chain combines TRBV13 with TRBJ2-1; 8 bases fit TRBD1. Losses at the gene ends were 5 bases for V and 8 bases for J; bases not matched to a gene: 14. The CDR3 length is 16 residues. Germline V lookup: CDR1 PRHDT, CDR2 FYEKMQ (reference sequence). CDR3 sequence reads: CASSPRTGKTSDEQFF. For the CDR3, the DNA is TGTGCCAGCAGCCCCCGGACAGGGAAAACAAGCGATGAGCAGTTCTTC.

V gene TRBV7-2 combines with J gene TRBJ2-5, with 11 positions matching TRBD1. The germline V gene encodes CDR1 SGHTA and CDR2 FQGNSA. With V trimmed by 1 base and J by 7 bases, 8 bases remained unmatched. The CDR3 loop spans 16 amino acids. The CDR3 bases are TGTGCCAGCAGCTTAGGGACAGGGGGCCCCCCGGCGACCCAGTACTTC. Encoded protein: CASSLGTGGPPATQYF. The whole variable domain, filled in from reference TRBV7-2 and TRBJ2-5, reads GAGVSQSPSNKVTEKGKDVELRCDPISGHTALYWYRQSLGQGLEFLIYFQGNSAPDKSGLPSDRFSAERTGGSVSTLTIQRTQQEDSAVYLCASSLGTGGPPATQYFGPGTRLLVL.

Here the CDR3 DNA reads TGTGCCAGCAAGGAGCGGCTAGCGGGAGTAACAGATACGCAGTATTTT. It is translated as CASKERLAGVTDTQYF. The chain uses TRBV6-6 and TRBJ2-3; 10 bases align to TRBD2. The junction had 10 bases not matched to a gene; V was cut back by 7 bases and J by 3 bases. The CDR3 covers 16 residues. Germline lookup yields CDR1 MNHNY and CDR2 SVGAGI (reference sequence).

The J gene is TRBJ1-2, the V gene TRBV28; the match to TRBD1 covers 7 bases. CDR1 is MDHEN, CDR2 SYDVKM, per germline. The V gene end was trimmed by 2 bases and the J gene end by 7 bases; junction bases not matched to a gene: 4. The CDR3 is 13 amino acids. The CDR3 bases are TGTGCCAGCAGTTTAGAGGGGGCGGGTGGCTACACCTTC. It encodes CASSLEGAGGYTF.

The genes are TRBV5-6 and TRBJ2-5; a weak D match, TRBD2 (5 bases). V lost 0 bases, J lost 1 base, and 10 bases lay in between. The length of the CDR3 is 15 residues. Germline V lookup: CDR1 SGHDT, CDR2 YYEEEE. The CDR3 nucleotides are TGTGCCAGCAGCTTGGCTAGCAGGAGCCAAGAGACCCAGTACTTC. Its translation is CASSLASRSQETQYF.

The rearrangement uses TRBV30 and TRBJ2-7; 7 nucleotides match TRBD2. Germline V lookup: CDR1 GTSNPN, CDR2 SVGIG (reference sequence). This CDR3 is built from 13 residues. V was pared by 2 bases and J by 2 bases, with 3 bases of the junction left unmatched. CDR3 DNA: TGTGCCTGGAGTTTGGGGGGGACCTACGAGCAGTACTTC. This encodes CAWSLGGTYEQYF.

The CDR3 coding sequence is TGTGCCAGCAGCTTCGCCGGGACAGGGAACACCGGGGAGCTGTTTTTT. Its translation: CASSFAGTGNTGELFF. V and J are TRBV5-4 and TRBJ2-2, with 8 bases identical to TRBD1. CDR1 SGHNT and CDR2 YYREEE come from the germline V gene (reference sequence). The CDR3 is made up of 16 amino acids. Trimming at V came to 2 bases and at J to 1 base, leaving 4 bases not matched to a gene. The entire variable domain, with the rest obtained from reference TRBV5-4 and TRBJ2-2, is as follows: ETGVTQSPTHLIKTRGQQVTLRCSSQSGHNTVSWYQQALGQGPQFIFQYYREEENGRGNFPPRFSGLQFPNYSSELNVNALELDDSALYLCASSFAGTGNTGELFFGEGSRLTVL.

This rearrangement joins TRBV4-3 to TRBJ1-2; TRBD1 matches at 8 bases. The CDR3 contains 17 residues. Germline CDR1 is LGHNA and CDR2 is YSLEER. V was pared by 3 bases and J by 4 bases, with 13 bases of the junction left unmatched. CDR3 sequence reads: CASSQGTGTGRAYGYTF. The CDR3 DNA sequence: TGCGCCAGCAGCCAGGGCACCGGGACAGGACGGGCCTATGGCTACACCTTC.

The rearrangement links TRBV18 to TRBJ1-4; TRBD1 might be the D (5 bases). Germline CDR1 KGHSH, CDR2 LQKENI. The CDR3 length is 14 residues. V was cut by 2 bases and J by 2 bases, with 6 bases left in between. The DNA for the CDR3 is TGTGCCAGCTCACCAGACAGCACTAATGAAAAACTGTTTTTT. Translation gives CASSPDSTNEKLFF. The whole variable domain, filled in from reference TRBV18 and TRBJ1-4, reads NAGVMQNPRHLVRRRGQEARLRCSPMKGHSHVYWYRQLPEEGLKFMVYLQKENIIDESGMPKERFSAEFPKEGPSILRIQQVVRGDSAAYFCASSPDSTNEKLFFGSGTQLSVL.

The chain joins TRBV4-2 to TRBJ2-1; weak D call: TRBD1 (5 bases). Germline CDR1 LGHNA, CDR2 YNFKEQ. The CDR3 is made up of 13 amino acids. Trimming left V 0 bases short and J 12 bases short, with 12 bases between. In nucleotides, the CDR3 is TGTGCCAGCAGCCAAGATCTCGCCCAGGGGCAGTTCTTC. Amino acids: CASSQDLAQGQFF.

This chain uses TRBV7-9 with TRBJ1-4; 9 bases match TRBD1. J lost 2 bases, V lost 3 bases, and 7 bases had no gene match. The V gene's germline CDR1 is SEHNR and CDR2 FQNEAQ (reference sequence). The length of the CDR3 is 17 residues. This CDR3 is CASSFSGQGGTNEKLFF. In nucleotides, the CDR3 is TGTGCCAGCAGCTTTTCGGGACAGGGAGGGACTAATGAAAAACTGTTTTTT.

This clone appeared a few times. The chain recombines TRBV28 with TRBJ2-7; no definite D call. Trimming left V 5 bases short and J 9 bases short, with 11 bases between. The germline gives CDR1 MDHEN, CDR2 SYDVKM. The CDR3 contains 11 residues. The CDR3 here is CASSTSGAQYF. The CDR3 DNA reads TGTGCCAGCAGTACCTCAGGTGCGCAGTACTTC. Full variable domain (missing parts from reference TRBV28 and TRBJ2-7): DVKVTQSSRYLVKRTGEKVFLECVQDMDHENMFWYRQDPGLGLRLIYFSYDVKMKEKGDIPEGYSVSREKKERFSLILESASTNQTSMYLCASSTSGAQYFGPGTRLTVT.

The chain employs TRBV7-2 and TRBJ2-1, with 9 bases that match TRBD2. After removal of 3 bases from V and 6 bases from J, the junction contained 9 bases not matched to a gene. CDR1 is SGHTA and CDR2 is FQGNSA in the germline V gene. The CDR3 has 16 amino acids. CDR3 in amino acids: CASSFTSGRIGNEQFF. CDR3 DNA: TGTGCCAGCAGCTTCACAAGCGGGAGGATTGGCAATGAGCAGTTCTTC.

For this clone: Its ends do not fully match the called genes, so a read error is possible. V usage is TRBV7-9 and J usage is TRBJ1-6; TRBD1 matches 7 bases. Germline V gene sequence: CDR1 SEHNR, CDR2 FQNEAQ (reference sequence). CDR3 length equals 14 residues. CDR3 DNA: TGTTCCAGCAGCTTCGGACAGGATAATTCACCCCTCCACTTT. Translating gives CSSSFGQDNSPLHF.

This clone came up a few times. The chain employs TRBV6-5 and TRBJ1-4; D is perhaps TRBD1 (5 bases). Trimming removed 6 bases at V and 0 bases at J, with 8 bases between. Germline V lookup: CDR1 MNHEY, CDR2 SVGAGI. The CDR3 runs to 14 residues. The CDR3 DNA reads as TGTGCCAGCAGAACGGGGGCAACTAATGAAAAACTGTTTTTT. Its translation: CASRTGATNEKLFF.

The chain has TRBV7-6 and TRBJ1-4; D uncertain. The length of the CDR3 is 14 residues. CDR1 is SGHVS and CDR2 is FNYEAQ in the germline V gene. V was trimmed by 6 bases and J by 2 bases, leaving 10 bases between them. The CDR3 reads CASREDLTNEKLFF. In DNA form, the CDR3 reads TGTGCCAGCAGGGAGGATTTGACTAATGAAAAACTGTTTTTT.

The V call is TRBV14, the J call TRBJ2-1; the match to TRBD2 covers 9 bases. V lost 1 base, J lost 15 bases, and 4 bases stayed unmatched. Germline values: CDR1 SGHDN, CDR2 FVKESK. The CDR3 extends over 12 amino acids. The CDR3 here is CASSQVAGAMFF. CDR3 DNA: TGTGCCAGCAGCCAAGTAGCGGGAGCCATGTTCTTC. Full variable domain (outside the CDR3, taken from reference TRBV14 and TRBJ2-1): EAGVTQFPSHSVIEKGQTVTLRCDPISGHDNLYWYRRVMGKEIKFLLHFVKESKQDESGMPNNRFLAERTGGTYSTLKVQPAELEDSGVYFCASSQVAGAMFFGPGTRLTVL.

This chain links TRBV5-1 with TRBJ2-5; a weak D match, TRBD1 (6 bases). The germline gives CDR1 SGHRS, CDR2 YFSETQ. The V and J ends lost 4 bases and 2 bases respectively, with 12 bases between them. This CDR3 region has 14 residues. The CDR3 DNA is TGCGCCAGCAGCGGGAACAGGGAGCAAGAGACCCAGTACTTC. Its translation is CASSGNREQETQYF.

Points on this clone: The same CDR3 can be traced to other DNA sequences in this sample. This chain uses TRBV5-1 with TRBJ2-5; 7 bases match TRBD2. Germline V gene lookup returns CDR1 SGHRS and CDR2 YFSETQ. Unmatched junction bases numbered 0, after V lost 0 bases and J lost 4 bases. The CDR3 spans 13 residues. This CDR3 is CASSLGGGETQYF. The DNA for the CDR3 is TGCGCCAGCAGCTTGGGGGGGGGAGAGACCCAGTACTTC. Complete variable domain (other parts from reference TRBV5-1 and TRBJ2-5): KAGVTQTPRYLIKTRGQQVTLSCSPISGHRSVSWYQQTPGQGLQFLFEYFSETQRNKGNFPGRFSGRQFSNSRSEMNVSTLELGDSALYLCASSLGGGETQYFGPGTRLLVL.

The J gene is TRBJ1-1, the V gene TRBV5-1, with D perhaps TRBD1 (5 bases). This CDR3 is built from 16 residues. Germline values: CDR1 SGHRS, CDR2 YFSETQ. V lost 7 bases and J 3 bases, leaving 22 bases between the germline ends. The CDR3 DNA reads as TGCGCCAGCCATGCTGGGGCGGATGAGATAGACACTGAAGCTTTCTTT. It translates to CASHAGADEIDTEAFF. The full variable domain, in which reference TRBV5-1 and TRBJ1-1 provide the parts outside the CDR3, is KAGVTQTPRYLIKTRGQQVTLSCSPISGHRSVSWYQQTPGQGLQFLFEYFSETQRNKGNFPGRFSGRQFSNSRSEMNVSTLELGDSALYLCASHAGADEIDTEAFFGQGTRLTVV.